This entry is about one TCR beta chain. Antigen unknown. The data are from a study of radiotherapy plus CTLA-4 blockade in lung cancer. On the study more broadly: Of all patients, over 15% responded objectively and approximately 31% showed disease control.

Study-level findings and limits: In blood, early T cell clone dynamics reportedly predicted response best, together with interferon-beta. Following radiotherapy plus ipilimumab, tumor-derived TCR clones expanded in the blood.

Method: immunoSEQ multiplex PCR; TCRdb's copy keeps in-frame clones and lacks some. This table holds roughly 66,000 clones, about four fifths found once. Source: peripheral blood, taken from a patient treated with radiotherapy plus ipilimumab. The origin of this receptor is a human donor with non-small cell lung cancer who had a partial response to radiotherapy plus ipilimumab.

The CDR3 DNA follows: TGTGCCAGCAGCTACAGGGGGGGGAAGGACGAGCAGTACTTC. Translation: CASSYRGGKDEQYF. This sequence joins TRBV11-2 and TRBJ2-7, with D possibly being TRBD1 (8 bases). The CDR3 sequence is 14 residues long. The germline gives CDR1 SGHAT, CDR2 FQNNGV. Trimming stripped 4 bases from V and 5 bases from J, with 15 bases between.